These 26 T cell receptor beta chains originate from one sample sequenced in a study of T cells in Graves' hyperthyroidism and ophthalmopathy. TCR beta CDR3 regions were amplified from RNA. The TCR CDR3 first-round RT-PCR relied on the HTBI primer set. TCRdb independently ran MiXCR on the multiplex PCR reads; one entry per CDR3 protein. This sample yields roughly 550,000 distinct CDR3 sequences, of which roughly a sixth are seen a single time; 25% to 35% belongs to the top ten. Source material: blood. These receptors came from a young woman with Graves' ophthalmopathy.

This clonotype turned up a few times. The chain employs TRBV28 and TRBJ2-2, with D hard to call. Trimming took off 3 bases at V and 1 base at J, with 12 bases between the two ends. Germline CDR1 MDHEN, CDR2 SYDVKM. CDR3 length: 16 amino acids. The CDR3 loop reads CASSFSGFVNTGELFF. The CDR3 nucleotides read TGTGCCAGCAGTTTTAGTGGGTTTGTGAACACCGGGGAGCTGTTTTTT. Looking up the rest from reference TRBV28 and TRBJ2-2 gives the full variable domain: DVKVTQSSRYLVKRTGEKVFLECVQDMDHENMFWYRQDPGLGLRLIYFSYDVKMKEKGDIPEGYSVSREKKERFSLILESASTNQTSMYLCASSFSGFVNTGELFFGEGSRLTVL.

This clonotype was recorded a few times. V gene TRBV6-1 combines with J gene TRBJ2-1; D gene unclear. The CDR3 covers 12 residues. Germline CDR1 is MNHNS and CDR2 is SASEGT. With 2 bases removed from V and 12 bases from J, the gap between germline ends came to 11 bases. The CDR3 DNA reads TGTGCCAGCAGTGAAATGGTGGCGCGGCAGTTCTTC. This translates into CASSEMVARQFF.

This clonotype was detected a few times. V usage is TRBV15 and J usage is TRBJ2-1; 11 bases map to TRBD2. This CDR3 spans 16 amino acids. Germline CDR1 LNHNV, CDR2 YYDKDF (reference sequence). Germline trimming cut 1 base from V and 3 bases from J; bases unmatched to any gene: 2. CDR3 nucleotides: TGTGCCACCAGCAGAGGACTAGCGGGGATCTACAATGAGCAGTTCTTC. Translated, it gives CATSRGLAGIYNEQFF.

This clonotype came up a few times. CDR3 sequence: CASSRHTEAFF. The CDR3 coding sequence is TGTGCCAGCAGTAGGCACACTGAAGCTTTCTTT. The rearrangement links TRBV6-1 to TRBJ1-1; D not certain. The CDR3 covers 11 residues. The V gene's germline CDR1 is MNHNS and CDR2 SASEGT. V was trimmed by 5 bases and J by 3 bases, leaving 4 bases between them.

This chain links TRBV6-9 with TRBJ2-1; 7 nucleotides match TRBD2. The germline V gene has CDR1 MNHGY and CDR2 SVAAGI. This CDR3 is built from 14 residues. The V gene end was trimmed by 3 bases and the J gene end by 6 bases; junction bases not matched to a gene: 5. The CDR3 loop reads CASSYVASGNEQFF. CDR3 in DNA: TGTGCCAGCAGTTACGTGGCTAGCGGCAATGAGCAGTTCTTC.

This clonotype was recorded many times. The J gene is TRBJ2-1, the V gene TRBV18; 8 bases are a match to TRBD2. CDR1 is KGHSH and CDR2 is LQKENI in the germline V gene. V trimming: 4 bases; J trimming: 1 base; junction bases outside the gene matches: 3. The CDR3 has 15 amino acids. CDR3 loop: CASSRLARSYNEQFF. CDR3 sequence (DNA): TGTGCCAGCTCACGACTAGCGCGATCCTACAATGAGCAGTTCTTC.

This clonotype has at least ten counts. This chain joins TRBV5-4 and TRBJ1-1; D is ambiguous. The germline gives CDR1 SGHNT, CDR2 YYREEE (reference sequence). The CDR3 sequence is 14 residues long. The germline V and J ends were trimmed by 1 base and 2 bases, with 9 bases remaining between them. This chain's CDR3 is CASSLIVENTEAFF. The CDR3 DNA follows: TGTGCCAGCAGCTTGATCGTGGAAAACACTGAAGCTTTCTTT.

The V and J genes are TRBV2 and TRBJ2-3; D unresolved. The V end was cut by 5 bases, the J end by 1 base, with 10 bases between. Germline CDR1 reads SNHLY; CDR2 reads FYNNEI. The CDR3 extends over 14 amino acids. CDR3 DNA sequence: TGTGCCAGCAGTTATAGCTTGGGCACAGATACGCAGTATTTT. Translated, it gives CASSYSLGTDTQYF.

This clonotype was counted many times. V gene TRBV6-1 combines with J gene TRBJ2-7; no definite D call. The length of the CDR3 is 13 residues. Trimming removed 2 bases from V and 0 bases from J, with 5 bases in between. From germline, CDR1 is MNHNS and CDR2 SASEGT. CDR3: CASSESSSYEQYF. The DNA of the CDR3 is TGTGCCAGCAGTGAATCCAGCTCCTACGAGCAGTACTTC.

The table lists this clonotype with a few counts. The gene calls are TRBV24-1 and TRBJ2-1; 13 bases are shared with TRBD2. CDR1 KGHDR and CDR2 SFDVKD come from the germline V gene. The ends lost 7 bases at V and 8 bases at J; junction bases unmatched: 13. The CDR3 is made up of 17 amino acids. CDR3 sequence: CATSPTSGRWGIHEQFF. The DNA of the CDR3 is TGTGCCACCAGCCCGACTAGCGGGAGGTGGGGGATTCATGAGCAGTTCTTC.

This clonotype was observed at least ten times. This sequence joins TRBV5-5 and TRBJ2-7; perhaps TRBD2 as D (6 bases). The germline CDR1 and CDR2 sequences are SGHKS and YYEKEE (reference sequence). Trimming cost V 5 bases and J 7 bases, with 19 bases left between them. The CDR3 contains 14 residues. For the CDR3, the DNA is TGTGCCAGCAGGGTGCCTCCTGATGCGGGGGAGCAGTACTTC. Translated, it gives CASRVPPDAGEQYF.

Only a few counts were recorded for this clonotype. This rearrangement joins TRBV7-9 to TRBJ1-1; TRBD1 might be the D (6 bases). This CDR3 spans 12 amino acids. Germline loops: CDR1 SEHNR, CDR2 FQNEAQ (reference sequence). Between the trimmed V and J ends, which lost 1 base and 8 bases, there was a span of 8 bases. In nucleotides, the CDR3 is TGTGCCAGCAGCTTAGGACAGGACGAAGCTTTCTTT. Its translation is CASSLGQDEAFF.

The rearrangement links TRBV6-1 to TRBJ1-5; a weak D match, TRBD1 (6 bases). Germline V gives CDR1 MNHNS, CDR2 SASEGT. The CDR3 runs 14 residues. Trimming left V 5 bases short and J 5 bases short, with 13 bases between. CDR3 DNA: TGTGCCAGCAGTATGACAGGTCGGTATCAGCCCCAGCATTTT. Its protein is CASSMTGRYQPQHF.

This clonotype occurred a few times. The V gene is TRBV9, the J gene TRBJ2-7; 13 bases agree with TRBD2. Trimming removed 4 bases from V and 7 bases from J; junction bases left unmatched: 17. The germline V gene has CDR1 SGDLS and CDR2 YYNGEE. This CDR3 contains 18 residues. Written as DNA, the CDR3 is TGTGCCAGCAGCCGGGTCCCCCGGACTAGCGGGGGCGTGGGGGAGCAGTACTTC. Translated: CASSRVPRTSGGVGEQYF.

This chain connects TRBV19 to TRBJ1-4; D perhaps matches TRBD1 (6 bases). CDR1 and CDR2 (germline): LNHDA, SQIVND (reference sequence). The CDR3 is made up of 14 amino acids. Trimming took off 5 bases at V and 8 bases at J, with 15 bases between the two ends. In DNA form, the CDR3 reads TGTGCCAGTAGTCGGGACACATGGGAGGAAAAACTGTTTTTT. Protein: CASSRDTWEEKLFF. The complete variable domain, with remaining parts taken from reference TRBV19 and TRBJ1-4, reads DGGITQSPKYLFRKEGQNVTLSCEQNLNHDAMYWYRQDPGQGLRLIYYSQIVNDFQKGDIAEGYSVSREKKESFPLTVTSAQKNPTAFYLCASSRDTWEEKLFFGSGTQLSVL.

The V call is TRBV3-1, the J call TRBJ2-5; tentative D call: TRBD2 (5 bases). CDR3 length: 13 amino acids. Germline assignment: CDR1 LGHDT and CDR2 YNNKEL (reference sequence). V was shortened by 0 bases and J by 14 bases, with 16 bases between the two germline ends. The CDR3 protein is CASSQDGSYVTYF. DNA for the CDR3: TGTGCCAGCAGCCAAGATGGGAGTTACGTCACCTACTTC.

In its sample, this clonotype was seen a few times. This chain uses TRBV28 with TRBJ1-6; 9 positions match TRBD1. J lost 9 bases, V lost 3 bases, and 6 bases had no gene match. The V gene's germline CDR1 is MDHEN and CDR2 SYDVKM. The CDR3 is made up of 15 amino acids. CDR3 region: CASSFRGQGISPLHF. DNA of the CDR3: TGTGCCAGCAGTTTTCGGGGACAGGGCATTTCACCCCTCCACTTT.

The CDR3 nucleotides read TGCAGTGCCGCCCTTATAGCGGAAGCTGAAGAGCAGTACTTC. The encoded protein is CSAALIAEAEEQYF. The chain has TRBV20-1 and TRBJ2-7, with D possibly matching TRBD2 (6 bases). CDR3 size: 14 residues. V was cut by 6 bases and J by 7 bases, with 22 bases left in between. Germline V gene sequence: CDR1 DFQATT, CDR2 SNEGSKA (reference sequence).

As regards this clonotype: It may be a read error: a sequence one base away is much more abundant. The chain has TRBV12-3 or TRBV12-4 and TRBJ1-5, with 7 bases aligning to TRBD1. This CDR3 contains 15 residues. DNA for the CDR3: TGTGCCAGCAGTTTAACCCAGGGGGGATCTCAGTCCCAGCATTTT. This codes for CASSLTQGGSQSQHF.

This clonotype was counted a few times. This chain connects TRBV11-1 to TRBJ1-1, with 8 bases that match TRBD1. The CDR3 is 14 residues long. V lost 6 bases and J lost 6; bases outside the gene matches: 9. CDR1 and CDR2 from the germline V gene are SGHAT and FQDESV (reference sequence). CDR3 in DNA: TGTGCCAGCAGGAAAGGACAGGGCCAAGCTGAAGCTTTCTTT. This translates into CASRKGQGQAEAFF.

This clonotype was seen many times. DNA for the CDR3: TGTGCCAGCAGTTTAACTGTAGCGGGAGAGACCCAGTACTTC. Protein sequence: CASSLTVAGETQYF. This chain uses TRBV28 with TRBJ2-5, with 7 bases matching TRBD2. The CDR3 runs to 14 residues. Germline-derived CDR1 and CDR2 are MDHEN and SYDVKM. V shed 2 bases, J shed 4 bases, and the junction held 4 bases outside the gene matches.

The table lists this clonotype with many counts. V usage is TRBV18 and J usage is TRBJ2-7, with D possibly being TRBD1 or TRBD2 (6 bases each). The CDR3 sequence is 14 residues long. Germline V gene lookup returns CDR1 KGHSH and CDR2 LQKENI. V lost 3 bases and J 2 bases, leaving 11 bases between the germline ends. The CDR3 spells CASSPSGAPYEQYF. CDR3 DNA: TGTGCCAGCTCACCTTCGGGGGCCCCCTACGAGCAGTACTTC.

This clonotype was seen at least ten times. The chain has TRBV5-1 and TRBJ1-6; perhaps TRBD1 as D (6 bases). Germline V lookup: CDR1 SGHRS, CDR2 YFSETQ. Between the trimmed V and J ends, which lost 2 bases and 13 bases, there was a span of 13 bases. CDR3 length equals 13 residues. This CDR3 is CASSFGGEDPLHF. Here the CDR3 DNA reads TGCGCCAGCAGCTTTGGGGGCGAGGATCCCCTCCACTTT.

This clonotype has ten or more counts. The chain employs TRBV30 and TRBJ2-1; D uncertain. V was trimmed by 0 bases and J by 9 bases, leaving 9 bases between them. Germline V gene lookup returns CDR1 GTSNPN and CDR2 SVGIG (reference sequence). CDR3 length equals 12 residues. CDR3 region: CAWSVQTSEQFF. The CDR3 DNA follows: TGTGCCTGGAGTGTACAGACATCTGAGCAGTTCTTC.

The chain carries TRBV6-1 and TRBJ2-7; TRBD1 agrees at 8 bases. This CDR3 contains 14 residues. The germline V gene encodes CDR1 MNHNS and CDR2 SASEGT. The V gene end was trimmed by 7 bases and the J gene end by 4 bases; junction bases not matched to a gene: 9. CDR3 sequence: CASNSGTGLYEQYV. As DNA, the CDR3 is TGTGCCAGCAACAGTGGGACAGGATTATACGAGCAGTACGTC.

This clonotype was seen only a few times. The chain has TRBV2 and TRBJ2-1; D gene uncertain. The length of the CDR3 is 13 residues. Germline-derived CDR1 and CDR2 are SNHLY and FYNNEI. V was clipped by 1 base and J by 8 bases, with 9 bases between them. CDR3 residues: CASSEGAGDEQFF. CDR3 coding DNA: TGTGCCAGCAGTGAAGGGGCTGGGGATGAGCAGTTCTTC.